The 9 T cell receptor beta chains presented below share a single source sample, sequenced in a study of blood T cell repertoires in COVID-19. TCRdb's table, derived via immunoSEQ multiplex PCR, lists solely in-frame clones and lacks some. The sample consists of 200,000 to 250,000 clones, around 88% of them appearing once. Sequenced input: peripheral blood. The receptor set was obtained from a young man with active or convalescent COVID-19.

Written as DNA, the CDR3 is TGTGCCAGCAGCGGATCCGGGACAGGGAACACTGAAGCTTTCTTT. Translating it yields CASSGSGTGNTEAFF. The chain couples TRBV7-2 to TRBJ1-1, with 8 bases matching TRBD1. Germline CDR1 and CDR2: SGHTA and FQGNSA. V shed 5 bases and J 1 base; nucleotides not matched to a gene: 6. CDR3 length: 15 amino acids.

A single count supports this clone. The chain couples TRBV10-3 to TRBJ1-2; D gene ambiguous. Germline values: CDR1 ENHRY, CDR2 SYGVKD. The V end was cut by 0 bases, the J end by 0 bases, with 5 bases between. This CDR3 contains 14 residues. The CDR3 here is CAISESPANYGYTF. The CDR3 DNA sequence: TGTGCCATCAGTGAGTCCCCCGCTAACTATGGCTACACCTTC.

This clone was counted once. The V call is TRBV7-2, the J call TRBJ2-3; TRBD2 aligns across 12 bases. V trimming: 6 bases; J trimming: 5 bases; junction bases outside the gene matches: 0. CDR3 length: 13 amino acids. Per germline, CDR1 SGHTA and CDR2 FQGNSA. CDR3 in amino acids: CASRGLAGDTQYF. For the CDR3, the DNA is TGTGCCAGCAGGGGACTAGCGGGAGATACGCAGTATTTT.

V usage is TRBV9 and J usage is TRBJ2-2, with 8 bases that match TRBD2. With 0 bases clipped from V and 0 bases from J, the junction kept 1 base outside the gene matches. The CDR3 contains 16 residues. Looked up from germline, CDR1 is SGDLS and CDR2 is YYNGEE. CDR3 loop: CASSVAGGPNTGELFF. CDR3 coding DNA: TGTGCCAGCAGCGTAGCGGGAGGGCCGAACACCGGGGAGCTGTTTTTT.

This chain joins TRBV6-5 and TRBJ1-2; 8 nucleotides agree with TRBD1. The V segment lost 0 bases and the J segment 7 bases; nucleotides outside the gene matches: 4. The V gene's germline CDR1 is MNHEY and CDR2 SVGAGI. CDR3 length equals 14 residues. CDR3 nucleotide sequence: TGTGCCAGCAGTTACTCTCAGGGGGCGAGTGGCTACACCTTC. Residues: CASSYSQGASGYTF.

The rearrangement joins TRBV5-8 to TRBJ1-5, with TRBD1 matching over 9 bases. This CDR3 has 17 residues. Germline CDR1 reads SGHTS; CDR2 reads YDEGEE. Unmatched junction bases numbered 12, after V lost 4 bases and J lost 4 bases. CDR3 in amino acids: CASSAPSQGARNQPQHF. CDR3 DNA: TGTGCCAGCAGCGCACCCTCACAGGGGGCGAGAAATCAGCCCCAGCATTTT.

The rearrangement links TRBV11-2 to TRBJ2-2; D is undetermined. There are 11 residues in the CDR3. Germline V gives CDR1 SGHAT, CDR2 FQNNGV. Trimming left V 6 bases short and J 6 bases short, with 5 bases between. The CDR3 sequence: CASRSAGELFF. CDR3 bases: TGTGCCAGCAGGAGTGCCGGGGAGCTGTTTTTT.

The chain combines TRBV4-3 with TRBJ1-1; D not certain. CDR1 is LGHNA and CDR2 is YSLEER in the germline V gene. Trimming took off 1 base at V and 1 base at J, with 13 bases between the two ends. The CDR3 covers 16 residues. CDR3 nucleotides: TGCGCCAGCAGCCAAGGAGTCGGCAGGCAGAACACTGAAGCTTTCTTT. It is translated as CASSQGVGRQNTEAFF.

The gene calls are TRBV28 and TRBJ2-5; 13 bases line up with TRBD2. With V trimmed by 4 bases and J by 1 base, 3 bases remained unmatched. CDR1 is MDHEN, CDR2 SYDVKM, per germline. The CDR3 contains 16 residues. As DNA, the CDR3 is TGTGCCAGCAGTTCCGGGACTAGCGGGGCCCAAGAGACCCAGTACTTC. It encodes CASSSGTSGAQETQYF.